This T cell receptor beta chain was recorded in a study of shared clonotypes between healthy human individuals. Unmatched junction bases numbered 4, after V lost 3 bases and J lost 7 bases. The CDR3 consists of 15 residues. Germline CDR1 reads KGHSH; CDR2 reads LQKENI. TCRdb's table, derived via immunoSEQ multiplex PCR, lists solely in-frame clones and lacks some. In the table there are over 400,000 clones, approximately 82% of which are singletons. The TCR sequence derives from a woman in her thirties or forties in good health. Some clones in this sample may be carry-over from other donors' samples. What was sequenced was PBMCs. The genes are TRBV18 and TRBJ2-7; 15 bases map to TRBD2. Here the CDR3 DNA reads TGTGCCAGCTCACCCGGACTAGCGGGAGGGCCGGAGCAGTACTTC. As protein: CASSPGLAGGPEQYF.